This entry describes one T cell receptor beta chain. Its antigen is as yet unknown. The record originates from a study of CD4 T cells in relation to SARS-CoV-2 and coronaviruses. Study observations and caveats: About 65% of donors had memory CD4+ clonotypes crossrecognizing SARS-CoV-2 and common cold coronavirus spike.

Before the COVID-19 pandemic, during about 2010-2018, CD4+ T cells were taken from unexposed donors. The cells were cultured for about 10 days before CD4+ T cells were isolated. The length of the CDR3 is 15 residues. The germline gives CDR1 SEHNR, CDR2 FQNEAQ (reference sequence). The ends were cut back, 5 bases at V and 8 bases at J, with 18 bases in the middle. TCRdb's table, derived via immunoSEQ multiplex PCR, lists solely in-frame clones and lacks some. The table lists some 21,000 clones, over 65% of them singletons, with 17% in the top ten. This clonotype was sampled from a human donor in good health. The sample consisted of CD4+ T cells from PBMCs, cultured in vitro. This sequence joins TRBV7-9 and TRBJ1-4, with D unclear. CDR3 sequence (DNA): TGTGCCAGCAGCCCGGGTCGGACCCGAACCGAAAAACTGTTTTTT. Translated: CASSPGRTRTEKLFF.